These 19 T cell receptor beta chains came from one sample sequenced in a study of metastatic and nonmetastatic thyroid tumors (dated by TCRdb to 2018 to 2021). Library prep was done by PCR. The sequencing machine was an Illumina HiSeq 4000. In TCRdb, the public reads were trimmed at Q25 with fastp and aligned with MiXCR, with productive beta chains retained. In this sample the table shows more than 50,000 clones, 20% of which occur a single time. The ten largest account for more than 3.5% of the sample. None of the patients had been given any treatment before thyroid surgery. Sequencing was performed on blood. Receptor source: a female donor with papillary thyroid cancer or a benign thyroid nodule (not recorded which). Some clones in this sample may be carry-over from other donors' samples.

A word on this clone: A much larger clone sits a single nucleotide away, making a read error possible. V usage is TRBV24-1 and J usage is TRBJ2-3; 9 nucleotides align to TRBD2. The CDR3 covers 15 residues. V gave up 6 bases and J gave up 3 bases; unmatched junction bases: 6. Germline V CDR1 and CDR2: KGHDR, SFDVKD. CDR3 coding DNA: TGTGCCACCAGTCCTCTAGCGGGATGTACAGATACGCAGTATTTT. The encoded protein is CATSPLAGCTDTQYF.

In this sample, this clone turned up many times. The J gene is TRBJ1-1, the V gene TRBV5-1, with D possibly being TRBD1 (6 bases). Trimming stripped 0 bases from V and 0 bases from J, with 12 bases between. CDR3 length: 16 residues. Germline assignment: CDR1 SGHRS and CDR2 YFSETQ. CDR3 coding DNA: TGCGCCAGCAGCTTGGATGGGGGGCGGCTGAACACTGAAGCTTTCTTT. It encodes CASSLDGGRLNTEAFF.

This clone has at least ten counts. The chain uses TRBV3-1 and TRBJ2-3; D remains ambiguous. Germline lookup yields CDR1 LGHDT and CDR2 YNNKEL (reference sequence). The CDR3 contains 13 residues. Trimming took 0 bases from V and 7 from J, leaving 8 bases between them. The CDR3: CASSQELGNTQYF. The CDR3 DNA is TGTGCCAGCAGCCAAGAATTAGGAAATACGCAGTATTTT.

This clone was seen a handful of times. One base away lies a much larger clone, so this may be a sequencing read error. The CDR3 sequence: CASGTSSSYEQYF. CDR3 nucleotides: TGTGCCTCCGGGACTAGCTCCTCCTACGAGCAGTACTTC. The rearrangement joins TRBV28 to TRBJ2-7; TRBD2 matches 9 bases. Germline loops: CDR1 MDHEN, CDR2 SYDVKM. This CDR3 has 13 amino acids. J lost 0 bases, V lost 11 bases, and 5 bases had no gene match.

Note on this clone: Its ends do not fully match the called genes, so a read error is possible. The genes are TRBV6-1 and TRBJ1-6; D perhaps matches TRBD1 (5 bases). The CDR3 is 15 residues long. From germline, CDR1 is MNHNS and CDR2 SASEGT. The DNA of the CDR3 is TGTGCCGGCAGTGCCGGGGCTTTGGGCAATTCACCCCTCCACTTT. This gives the protein CAGSAGALGNSPLHF.

V usage is TRBV19 and J usage is TRBJ2-4; D might be TRBD1 (6 bases). V dropped 5 bases and J dropped 4 bases, with 18 bases sitting between them. Germline assignment: CDR1 LNHDA and CDR2 SQIVND (reference sequence). This CDR3 comprises 16 residues. CDR3 loop: CASSPLPGTSKNIQYF. Written as DNA, the CDR3 is TGTGCCAGTAGTCCCCTACCCGGGACATCTAAAAACATTCAGTACTTC.

The chain couples TRBV19 to TRBJ1-3; D is possibly TRBD1 (5 bases). The CDR3 has 18 residues. Deletions cut 3 bases from V and 0 bases from J, with 18 bases between. Per germline, CDR1 LNHDA and CDR2 SQIVND (reference sequence). The CDR3 sequence: CASSISSGEGISGNTIYF. The CDR3 nucleotides read TGTGCCAGTAGTATTTCGTCGGGGGAGGGAATCTCTGGAAACACCATATATTTT.

This clone was detected ten times or more. The genes are TRBV11-3 and TRBJ2-1; the D gene is possibly TRBD2 (7 bases). CDR1 and CDR2 (germline): SGHNT, YENEEA. The CDR3 is 17 amino acids. V lost 2 bases and J 1 base, leaving 15 bases between the germline ends. CDR3 bases: TGTGCCAGCAGCTTATCTAGTGGGGGGGCATCCTACAATGAGCAGTTCTTC. The encoded protein is CASSLSSGGASYNEQFF. Full variable domain (rest looked up from reference TRBV11-3 and TRBJ2-1): EAGVVQSPRYKIIEKKQPVAFWCNPISGHNTLYWYLQNLGQGPELLIRYENEEAVDDSQLPKDRFSAERLKGVDSTLKIQPAELGDSAVYLCASSLSSGGASYNEQFFGPGTRLTVL.

This clone was picked up many times. The chain has TRBV7-2 and TRBJ2-2, with D unclear. The CDR3 extends over 14 amino acids. V dropped 5 bases and J dropped 4 bases, with 11 bases sitting between them. Germline V lookup: CDR1 SGHTA, CDR2 FQGNSA. The CDR3 DNA is TGTGCCAGCAGCGCGAGTCGCATCACCGGGGAGCTGTTTTTT. It is translated as CASSASRITGELFF. Full variable domain (remainder filled in from reference TRBV7-2 and TRBJ2-2): GAGVSQSPSNKVTEKGKDVELRCDPISGHTALYWYRQSLGQGLEFLIYFQGNSAPDKSGLPSDRFSAERTGGSVSTLTIQRTQQEDSAVYLCASSASRITGELFFGEGSRLTVL.

This clone has at least ten counts. V gene TRBV7-2 combines with J gene TRBJ1-5; D possibly corresponds to TRBD1 (6 bases). Germline V gene data show CDR1 as SGHTA and CDR2 as FQGNSA. Trimming cost V 5 bases and J 3 bases, with 11 bases left between them. The CDR3 length is 14 residues. The CDR3 nucleotides are TGTGCCAGCAGCACCTGGACAGCCAATCAGCCCCAGCATTTT. Translated, it gives CASSTWTANQPQHF.

As concerns this clone: One end of the junction fails to match germline, which may point to a read error. The chain is built from TRBV5-1 and TRBJ2-7; 12 bases fit TRBD2. The germline V gene encodes CDR1 SGHRS and CDR2 YFSETQ. The CDR3 length is 14 residues. CDR3 bases: TGCGCCAGCAGTCCGACTAGCGGGAGTTACGATCAGTACTTC. Its protein product is CASSPTSGSYDQYF.

There are many counts of this clone. The J gene is TRBJ1-1, the V gene TRBV28; D gene ambiguous. The V and J ends lost 3 bases and 1 base respectively, with 12 bases between them. The CDR3 totals 15 residues. CDR1 MDHEN and CDR2 SYDVKM come from the germline V gene. The CDR3 DNA is TGTGCCAGCAGTTTCTCGGGATTTCGGAACACTGAAGCTTTCTTT. The encoded protein is CASSFSGFRNTEAFF.

This clone was seen ten or more times. The same CDR3 is also encoded by other DNA sequences in this sample. V gene TRBV2 combines with J gene TRBJ1-5; D gene ambiguous. The V end lost 6 bases, the J end lost 5 bases, and 8 bases lay between the germline ends. The CDR3 covers 12 residues. Germline values: CDR1 SNHLY, CDR2 FYNNEI. CDR3 protein: CASSAFDQPQHF. The CDR3 DNA reads TGTGCCAGCAGCGCCTTCGATCAGCCCCAGCATTTT.

In this sample, this clone turned up a few times. A single base separates this from a much larger clone, so it may be a read error. Because the CDR3 is missing its conserved closing phenylalanine or tryptophan, this is likely a read error. The rearrangement links TRBV18 to TRBJ2-1; the match to TRBD2 covers 13 bases. Germline CDR1 is KGHSH and CDR2 is LQKENI. The CDR3 sequence is 17 residues long. V shed 4 bases and J 7 bases; nucleotides not matched to a gene: 10. The CDR3 DNA reads as TGTGCCAGCTCACTCGTACCACTAGCGGGAGGGGGTAATGAGCAGTTCTCC. Translation gives CASSLVPLAGGGNEQFS.

This clone was seen ten or more times. This chain joins TRBV9 and TRBJ2-7; D is unclear. The CDR3 has 15 amino acids. Germline CDR1 is SGDLS and CDR2 is YYNGEE. Trimming shortened V by 4 bases and J by 0 bases, and 14 bases separated the two germline ends. The CDR3 here is CASSLDSLPSYEQYF. CDR3 DNA: TGTGCCAGCAGCTTAGACTCCTTACCCTCCTACGAGCAGTACTTC. The full variable domain, its missing parts supplied by reference TRBV9 and TRBJ2-7, is DSGVTQTPKHLITATGQRVTLRCSPRSGDLSVYWYQQSLDQGLQFLIQYYNGEERAKGNILERFSAQQFPDLHSELNLSSLELGDSALYFCASSLDSLPSYEQYFGPGTRLTVT.

This clone was recorded a few times. The genes are TRBV6-4 and TRBJ2-2; TRBD2 might be the D (6 bases). From germline, CDR1 is MRHNA and CDR2 SNTAGT. The CDR3 covers 15 residues. The V end lost 1 base, the J end lost 2 bases, and 8 bases lay between the germline ends. The CDR3 is CASSDYGGNTGELFF. The CDR3, as DNA: TGTGCCAGCAGTGACTACGGGGGAAACACCGGGGAGCTGTTTTTT.

This clone turned up a few times. Possible read error: a much larger clone is one base away. The same CDR3 is also encoded by other DNA sequences in this sample. The V gene is TRBV12-3 or TRBV12-4, the J gene TRBJ2-7, with D possibly TRBD2 on 7 matching bases. V shed 0 bases and J shed 4 bases, with 10 bases lying between them. CDR3 length: 14 residues. The CDR3 loop reads CASSLAGGRYEQYF. The CDR3, as DNA: TGTGCCAGCAGTTTAGCGGGGGGGCGTTACGAGCAGTACTTC.

To note about this clone: A much larger clone is a single base away; this may be a read error. The V and J genes are TRBV28 and TRBJ2-1; possible D gene TRBD2, 6 bases. CDR1 MDHEN and CDR2 SYDVKM come from the germline V gene. The length of the CDR3 is 13 residues. In DNA form, the CDR3 reads TGTGCCAGCAGTTTATTAGGGGAGGATGTGCAGTCCTTC. Amino acids: CASSLLGEDVQSF.

In this sample, this clone turned up many times. This sequence joins TRBV19 and TRBJ1-1, with D possibly TRBD1 on 5 matching bases. Germline lookup yields CDR1 LNHDA and CDR2 SQIVND (reference sequence). This CDR3 comprises 12 residues. Trimming removed 1 base from V and 11 bases from J, with 11 bases in between. CDR3 nucleotides: TGTGCCAGTAGTATAGGTCAGGGAGAGGCTTTCTTT. It is translated as CASSIGQGEAFF.